This is a list of T cell receptor beta chains from one sample in a study of glioma-infiltrating T cells. TCRdb reanalysed the multiplex PCR reads using MiXCR and keeps one entry per CDR3 protein. The sample records around 190,000 distinct CDR3 sequences, about 40% being singletons. The sequenced sample was glioma tissue, nonneoplastic brain tissue, or PBMCs (not recorded which). The receptors derive from a human donor with low-grade glioma or glioblastoma, undergoing nonglioma brain surgery, or in good health (not recorded which). Both conserved end residues are part of each CDR3.

J gene,V gene,CDR3 protein
TRBJ2-7,TRBV27,CASILSVVVYEQYF
TRBJ1-5,TRBV6-6,CASSYFRAEDQPQHF
TRBJ2-2,TRBV29-1,CSVTGTNTGELFF
TRBJ2-7,TRBV12-3/TRBV12-4,CASCRWDEQYF
TRBJ2-7,TRBV18,CASSRGIGHEQYF
TRBJ2-1,TRBV7-9,CASSVPGQGRPGYNEQFF
TRBJ1-5,TRBV28,CASRDSNQPQHF
TRBJ2-2,TRBV15,CATSRARGPTGKLFF
TRBJ2-1,TRBV12-5,CASGLVQGFVNEQFF
TRBJ2-7,TRBV6-1,CASTGLGSYEQYF
TRBJ1-2,TRBV29-1,CSIRGLANYGYTF
TRBJ2-5,TRBV20-1,CSDVPSGRHQETQYF
TRBJ2-1,TRBV19,CAIRTSGTFEQFF
TRBJ2-7,TRBV29-1,CSVEDLQSYEQYF
TRBJ2-4,TRBV28,CASSSPFAIKNIQYF
TRBJ2-1,TRBV2,CARPGLAYNEQFF
TRBJ2-2,TRBV10-3,CAISGGLRKTGELFF
TRBJ1-1,TRBV20-1,CSANEGLLTEAFF
TRBJ2-5,TRBV20-1,CSASSGAETQYF
TRBJ2-1,TRBV2,CASYQSHVRGGGQFF
TRBJ2-1,TRBV25-1,CASTQGHEQFF
TRBJ2-4,TRBV28,CASSSWDKNIQYF
TRBJ1-6,TRBV7-6,CASSSADSSPLHF
TRBJ1-3,TRBV12-5,CASGLGKGNTIYF
TRBJ2-1,TRBV2,CASIWRSGGTYNERFF
TRBJ2-7,TRBV20-1,CSASLGTAYEQYF
TRBJ2-2,TRBV7-3,CASSPSYRGTGELFF
TRBJ1-3,TRBV13,CASSPQGNTIYF
TRBJ2-7,TRBV28,CASRSDHYF
TRBJ1-1,TRBV27,CASKETKNTEAFF
TRBJ2-7,TRBV7-2,CASSMTGTSEQYF
TRBJ2-1,TRBV3-1,CASSQDLAGSGDEQFF
TRBJ1-2,TRBV5-1,CASSSMEAANYGYTF
TRBJ2-1,TRBV7-3,CASSLTLRGDNEQFF
TRBJ2-1,TRBV4-2,CASSRTEAGVPYNEQFF
TRBJ1-4,TRBV2,CASGALRSTNEKLFF
TRBJ2-2,TRBV28,CASSLIGARDGELFF
TRBJ2-1,TRBV6-5,CASGSQTRAYNEQFF
TRBJ1-1,TRBV6-6,CASSYSMLMNTEAFF
TRBJ2-7,TRBV5-1,CASSGGNRASYEQYF
TRBJ2-3,TRBV5-1,CASGSGINTDTQYF
TRBJ2-2,TRBV27,CASVPGQGNTGELFF
TRBJ2-7,TRBV20-1,CSARTSGSMEQYF
TRBJ1-5,TRBV18,CASSPDDLRNQPQHF
TRBJ1-2,TRBV15,CATSPTTDYGYTF
TRBJ1-6,TRBV3-1,CASSRTTSSSYNSPLHF